The clone carrying this T cell receptor beta chain was counted only a few times. This entry belongs to a study of blood T cell repertoires in COVID-19. Looking at the study overall: The United States, Italy and Spain provided the acute and convalescent COVID-19 samples.

Germline trimming cut 5 bases from V and 6 bases from J; bases unmatched to any gene: 4. From germline, CDR1 is MNHNY and CDR2 SVGAGI (reference sequence). The CDR3 contains 14 residues. This table comes from immunoSEQ multiplex PCR, and its TCRdb copy is limited to in-frame clones, with some not included. The sample lists about 89,000 clones, around 87% occurring once. The sequenced sample was peripheral blood. The rearrangement joins TRBV6-6 to TRBJ1-6; 7 bases match TRBD1. The source of this sequence is a male donor with acute or convalescent COVID-19. CDR3 bases: TGTGCCAGCAGTCGGACAGGAGTTAATTCACCCCTCCACTTT. It translates to CASSRTGVNSPLHF.